This T cell receptor (beta chain) was recorded in a study of CD8+ T cells in alopecia areata. Extracted RNA was reverse transcribed into cDNA, the sequencing template. The method was immunoSEQ multiplex PCR; TCRdb's version includes in-frame clones alone and lacks a portion of them. Of 150,000 to 200,000 clones in the sample, just under 65% were seen once. Treatment: oral pan-JAK inhibitor, 5-10 mg twice daily. The CDR3 contains 13 residues. Looked up from germline, CDR1 is SNHLY and CDR2 is FYNNEI. Trimming left V 2 bases short and J 4 bases short, with 8 bases between. This chain joins TRBV2 and TRBJ1-2; D unclear. The clonotype comes from a human donor with alopecia areata. The sample here was CD4+ T cells sorted from blood, taken between weeks 47 and 50, from a patient treated with tofacitinib. CDR3 sequence (DNA): TGTGCCAGCAGTGAAAGGTGGAGCTATGGCTACACCTTC. Residues: CASSERWSYGYTF.